These 15 T cell receptor beta chains share one sample of origin, sequenced in a study of control samples from healthy donors and cancer patients. This table comes from immunoSEQ multiplex PCR, and its TCRdb copy is limited to in-frame clones, with some not included. Of about 70,000 clones in the sample, under 90% are singletons; the top ten hold over 25%. The sequenced sample consisted of blood. These receptors all come from a man between 45 and 60 years old in good health.

The chain uses TRBV19 and TRBJ1-5; D is perhaps TRBD1 (6 bases). Deletions cut 4 bases from V and 0 bases from J, with 16 bases between. The CDR3 consists of 17 residues. Per the germline V gene, CDR1 is LNHDA and CDR2 is SQIVND (reference sequence). CDR3 coding DNA: TGTGCCAGTAGTACCCAACTGGGGGCAAATAGCAATCAGCCCCAGCATTTT. Encoded protein: CASSTQLGANSNQPQHF. Looking up the rest from reference TRBV19 and TRBJ1-5 gives the full variable domain: DGGITQSPKYLFRKEGQNVTLSCEQNLNHDAMYWYRQDPGQGLRLIYYSQIVNDFQKGDIAEGYSVSREKKESFPLTVTSAQKNPTAFYLCASSTQLGANSNQPQHFGDGTRLSIL.

The chain links TRBV7-9 to TRBJ1-3; D possibly corresponds to TRBD1 (5 bases). V was clipped by 2 bases and J by 2 bases, with 7 bases between them. Germline V gene sequence: CDR1 SEHNR, CDR2 FQNEAQ (reference sequence). The CDR3 is 14 residues long. In DNA, the CDR3 is TGTGCCAGCAGCTTACGGGGCCCTGGAAACACCATATATTTT. Protein sequence: CASSLRGPGNTIYF.

In regard to this clone: Given a much more abundant clone one base away, this may be a read error. The chain couples TRBV4-3 to TRBJ2-3; the D is unclear. The CDR3 consists of 15 residues. Deletions cut 2 bases from V and 2 bases from J, with 11 bases between. CDR1 LGHNA and CDR2 YSLEER come from the germline V gene. CDR3 bases: TGCGCCAGCAGCCAAAATGCCACCCTCACAGATACGCAGTATTTT. Amino acids: CASSQNATLTDTQYF.

The rearrangement uses TRBV18 and TRBJ2-5; 12 positions match TRBD2. J was trimmed by 5 bases and V by 6 bases; bases with no gene match: 7. The CDR3 is made up of 15 amino acids. Germline loops: CDR1 KGHSH, CDR2 LQKENI. The CDR3 DNA reads TGTGCCAGCTCCGAGGGACTAGCGGGTGGTGAGACCCAGTACTTC. Translated: CASSEGLAGGETQYF.

By share, this clone ranks as medium-sized (0.01 to 0.1%). The chain uses TRBV24-1 and TRBJ2-4, with 8 bases matching TRBD1. The germline CDR1 and CDR2 sequences are KGHDR and SFDVKD. The CDR3 is made up of 16 amino acids. V shed 7 bases and J 1 base; nucleotides not matched to a gene: 8. The CDR3 region is CATRETGEDAKNIQYF. CDR3 DNA sequence: TGTGCCACCAGGGAGACAGGGGAGGACGCCAAAAACATTCAGTACTTC.

The CDR3 DNA follows: TGTGCCAGCAGACTGGGAGACACCGGGGAGCTGTTTTTT. This sequence encodes CASRLGDTGELFF. The gene calls are TRBV7-2 and TRBJ2-2; a possible D gene is TRBD2 (5 bases). Germline-derived CDR1 and CDR2 are SGHTA and FQGNSA. The CDR3 covers 13 residues. Trimming shortened V by 6 bases and J by 3 bases, and 8 bases separated the two germline ends.

The chain is built from TRBV10-3 and TRBJ1-3; no clear D gene. The CDR3 is 15 amino acids. V lost 3 bases and J 4 bases, leaving 13 bases between the germline ends. Germline loops: CDR1 ENHRY, CDR2 SYGVKD. CDR3 in DNA: TGTGCCATCAGTGAAGGCAGGTCGCAAGGAAACACCATATATTTT. It encodes CAISEGRSQGNTIYF.

V usage is TRBV30 and J usage is TRBJ2-2; 7 nucleotides line up with TRBD2. Germline V gives CDR1 GTSNPN, CDR2 SVGIG (reference sequence). Germline trimming cut 5 bases from V and 8 bases from J; bases unmatched to any gene: 2. The CDR3 runs to 11 residues. CDR3 amino acids: CAWSGGGELFF. CDR3 nucleotide sequence: TGTGCCTGGTCGGGGGGTGGGGAGCTGTTTTTT.

V usage is TRBV7-3 and J usage is TRBJ2-1, with a tentative D call TRBD2 (5 bases). Trimming took off 5 bases at V and 0 bases at J, with 14 bases between the two ends. The CDR3 covers 16 residues. Germline loops: CDR1 SGHTA, CDR2 FQGTGA. CDR3 DNA: TGTGCCAGCAGCCCCCGCTCGGGAAGCTCCTACAATGAGCAGTTCTTC. Its protein is CASSPRSGSSYNEQFF.

The rearrangement joins TRBV5-1 to TRBJ1-2; D is possibly TRBD1 (5 bases). The CDR3 loop spans 15 amino acids. Germline CDR1 reads SGHRS; CDR2 reads YFSETQ. The germline V and J ends were trimmed by 0 bases and 8 bases, with 17 bases remaining between them. The CDR3: CASSLEGRVDGGYTF. CDR3 coding DNA: TGCGCCAGCAGCTTGGAGGGCAGGGTGGATGGCGGCTACACCTTC.

This clone was counted a single time. V usage is TRBV7-3 and J usage is TRBJ2-1; 9 bases align to TRBD2. Germline CDR1 SGHTA, CDR2 FQGTGA. J gave up 7 bases and V 4 bases, and 8 bases lay outside the gene matches. The CDR3 extends over 15 amino acids. CDR3 protein: CASSYQAGGRNEQFF. As DNA, the CDR3 is TGTGCCAGCAGCTACCAAGCGGGGGGCAGGAATGAGCAGTTCTTC.

The V gene is TRBV28, the J gene TRBJ1-6; the D gene is possibly TRBD1 (6 bases). CDR1 is MDHEN and CDR2 is SYDVKM in the germline V gene. The CDR3 has 14 amino acids. The V end was cut by 3 bases, the J end by 10 bases, with 13 bases between. The CDR3 loop reads CASSLGGVDSPLHF. The CDR3 bases are TGTGCCAGCAGTTTGGGGGGCGTAGACTCACCCCTCCACTTT.

The chain carries TRBV7-3 and TRBJ2-1; TRBD2 aligns across 7 bases. The CDR3 has 15 amino acids. In germline, CDR1 is SGHTA, CDR2 FQGTGA. The V segment lost 3 bases and the J segment 0 bases; nucleotides outside the gene matches: 2. The CDR3 is CASSLSGTSYNEQFF. The CDR3 coding sequence is TGTGCCAGCAGCTTGAGCGGGACCTCCTACAATGAGCAGTTCTTC.

In DNA, the CDR3 is TGTGCCAGCAGAGTTTTGTACCAAGAGACCCAGTACTTC. Residues: CASRVLYQETQYF. The genes are TRBV2 and TRBJ2-5; D call uncertain. In germline, CDR1 is SNHLY, CDR2 FYNNEI. V lost 6 bases to trimming and J lost 0 bases, with 8 bases between them. The CDR3 spans 13 residues.

This clone appeared a single time. The gene calls are TRBV9 and TRBJ2-7; 7 bases line up with TRBD2. Looked up from germline, CDR1 is SGDLS and CDR2 is YYNGEE. V shed 2 bases, J shed 5 bases, and the junction held 10 bases outside the gene matches. The CDR3 has 15 residues. The CDR3 bases are TGTGCCAGCAGCGTTGAGGGAGGGCCTAGGAACGAGCAGTACTTC. It translates to CASSVEGGPRNEQYF.